The 5 T cell receptor beta chains below were found in one sample sequenced in a study of blood T cell repertoires in COVID-19. Produced via immunoSEQ multiplex PCR; TCRdb's table is partial and in-frame only. The sample contains fewer than 250,000 clones, 83% of which appear only once. Sequencing was done on a sample of PBMCs or T cells enriched from blood (not recorded which). The receptors stem from a woman aged 40 to 55 who had been exposed to COVID-19.

The chain links TRBV7-2 to TRBJ1-2; TRBD1 agrees at 7 bases. The CDR3 runs to 13 residues. Germline CDR1 reads SGHTA; CDR2 reads FQGNSA. With V trimmed by 5 bases and J by 2 bases, 2 bases remained unmatched. CDR3 region: CASSRGQNYGYTF. The CDR3 DNA follows: TGTGCCAGCAGCCGGGGACAGAACTATGGCTACACCTTC.

The chain has TRBV27 and TRBJ2-7, with 7 bases fitting TRBD2. Trimming cost V 5 bases and J 3 bases; bases outside gene matches: 7. In germline, CDR1 is MNHEY, CDR2 SMNVEV (reference sequence). The CDR3 has 14 residues. CDR3 in amino acids: CASSPGLGSYEQYF. As DNA, the CDR3 is TGTGCCAGCAGTCCCGGACTAGGGAGCTACGAGCAGTACTTC.

This chain joins TRBV4-1 and TRBJ1-1; D gene unclear. Germline V gene sequence: CDR1 MGHRA, CDR2 YSYEKL. Trimming took 4 bases from V and 2 from J, leaving 11 bases between them. This CDR3 comprises 14 residues. For the CDR3, the DNA is TGCGCCAGCAGCCCTTTTAGCCTTAACACTGAAGCTTTCTTT. It encodes CASSPFSLNTEAFF.

The rearrangement links TRBV4-2 to TRBJ1-1; D is uncertain. From germline, CDR1 is LGHNA and CDR2 YNFKEQ. The CDR3 loop spans 17 amino acids. Trimming removed 0 bases from V and 1 base from J, with 15 bases in between. The DNA of the CDR3 is TGTGCCAGCAGCCAAGATTTAGGCGGGCTGACGAACACTGAAGCTTTCTTT. Its translation: CASSQDLGGLTNTEAFF.

The genes are TRBV6-1 and TRBJ2-6, with D uncertain. CDR1 is MNHNS and CDR2 is SASEGT in the germline V gene. The CDR3 has 17 residues. Between the trimmed V and J ends, which lost 1 base and 0 bases, there was a span of 10 bases. CDR3 loop: CASSEVPGSSGANVLTF. The CDR3 nucleotides read TGTGCCAGCAGTGAAGTCCCCGGGTCCTCTGGGGCCAACGTCCTGACTTTC.